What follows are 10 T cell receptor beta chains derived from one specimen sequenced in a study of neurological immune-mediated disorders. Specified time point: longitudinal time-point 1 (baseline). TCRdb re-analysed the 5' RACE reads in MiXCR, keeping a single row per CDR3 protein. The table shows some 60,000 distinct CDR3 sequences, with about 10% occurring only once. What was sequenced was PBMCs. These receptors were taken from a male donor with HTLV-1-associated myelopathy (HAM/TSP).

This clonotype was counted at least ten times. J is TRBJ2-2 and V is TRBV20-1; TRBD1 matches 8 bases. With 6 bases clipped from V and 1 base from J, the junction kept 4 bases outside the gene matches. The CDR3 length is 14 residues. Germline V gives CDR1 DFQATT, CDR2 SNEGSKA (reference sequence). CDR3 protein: CSAQGQGNTGELFF. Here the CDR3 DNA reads TGCAGTGCCCAAGGACAGGGGAACACCGGGGAGCTGTTTTTT.

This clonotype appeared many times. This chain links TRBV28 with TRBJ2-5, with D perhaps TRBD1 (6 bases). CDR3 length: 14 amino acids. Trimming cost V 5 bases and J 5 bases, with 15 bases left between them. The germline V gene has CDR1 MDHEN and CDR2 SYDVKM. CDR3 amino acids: CASSPYRAGETQYF. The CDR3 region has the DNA TGTGCCAGCAGTCCTTACAGGGCAGGGGAGACCCAGTACTTC.

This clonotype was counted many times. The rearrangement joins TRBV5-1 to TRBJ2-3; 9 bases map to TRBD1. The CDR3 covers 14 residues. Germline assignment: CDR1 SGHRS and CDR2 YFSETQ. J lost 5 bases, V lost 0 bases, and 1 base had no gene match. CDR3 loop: CASSLVDRGDTQYF. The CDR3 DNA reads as TGCGCCAGCAGCTTGGTGGACAGGGGAGATACGCAGTATTTT.

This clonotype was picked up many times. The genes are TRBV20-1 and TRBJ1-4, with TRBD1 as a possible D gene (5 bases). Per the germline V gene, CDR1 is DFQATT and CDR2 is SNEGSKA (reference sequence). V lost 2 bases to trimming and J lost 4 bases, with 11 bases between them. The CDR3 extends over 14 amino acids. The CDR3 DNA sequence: TGCAGTGCTAGACCGAGGGACGGTAATGAAAAACTGTTTTTT. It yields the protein CSARPRDGNEKLFF.

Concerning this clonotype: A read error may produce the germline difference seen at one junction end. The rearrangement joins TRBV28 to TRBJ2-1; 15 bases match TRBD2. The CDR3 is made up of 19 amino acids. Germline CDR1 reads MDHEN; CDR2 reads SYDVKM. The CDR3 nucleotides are TGTGCCAGAAGTTTAGGCTGGACTAGCGGGGGGGCCCCATGGGATGAGCAGTTCTTC. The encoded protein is CARSLGWTSGGAPWDEQFF.

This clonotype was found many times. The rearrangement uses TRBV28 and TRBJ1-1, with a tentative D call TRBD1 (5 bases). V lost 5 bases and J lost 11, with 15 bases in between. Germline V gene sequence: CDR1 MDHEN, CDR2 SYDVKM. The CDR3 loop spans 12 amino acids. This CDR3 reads CASSIKGRDAFF. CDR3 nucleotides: TGTGCCAGCAGTATAAAAGGGAGGGACGCTTTCTTT.

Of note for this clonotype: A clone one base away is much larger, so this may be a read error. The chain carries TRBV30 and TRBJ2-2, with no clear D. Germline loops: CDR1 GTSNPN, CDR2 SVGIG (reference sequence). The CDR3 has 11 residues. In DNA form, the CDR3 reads TGTGCCTGGAGCGACACCAGGGAGCTGTTTTTT. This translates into CAWSDTRELFF.

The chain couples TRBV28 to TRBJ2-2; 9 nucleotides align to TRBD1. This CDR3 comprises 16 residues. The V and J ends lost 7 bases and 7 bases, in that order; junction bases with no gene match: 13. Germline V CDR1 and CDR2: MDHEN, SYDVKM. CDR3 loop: CASIGSRDRDVGELFF. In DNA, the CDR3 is TGTGCCAGCATTGGCTCTCGGGACAGGGATGTCGGGGAGCTGTTTTTT. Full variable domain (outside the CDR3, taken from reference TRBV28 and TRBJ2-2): DVKVTQSSRYLVKRTGEKVFLECVQDMDHENMFWYRQDPGLGLRLIYFSYDVKMKEKGDIPEGYSVSREKKERFSLILESASTNQTSMYLCASIGSRDRDVGELFFGEGSRLTVL.

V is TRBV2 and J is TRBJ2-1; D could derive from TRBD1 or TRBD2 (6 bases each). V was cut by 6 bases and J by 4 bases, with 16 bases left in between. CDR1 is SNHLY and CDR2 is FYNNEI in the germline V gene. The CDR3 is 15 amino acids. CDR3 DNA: TGTGCCAGCAGACCAGGTGGGGGGCGATACAATGAGCAGTTCTTC. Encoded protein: CASRPGGGRYNEQFF.

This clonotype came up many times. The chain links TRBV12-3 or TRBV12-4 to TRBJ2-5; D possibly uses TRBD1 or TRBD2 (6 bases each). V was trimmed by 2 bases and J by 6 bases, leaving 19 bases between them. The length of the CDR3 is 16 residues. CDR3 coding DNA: TGTGCCAGCAGTTTAATTAGGGGGGTGGGGGTAAAGACCCAGTACTTC. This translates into CASSLIRGVGVKTQYF.